The 15 T cell receptor beta chains below come from one sample, sequenced in a study of T cell responses to AZD1222 COVID-19 vaccine (dated by TCRdb to the early 2020s). The time point label, as the study defines it: about 28 days (+/-7) after the second vaccine dose. Library method: the immunoSEQ multiplex PCR assay. TCRdb limited this immuneACCESS table to in-frame rearrangements with V and J called. A share of clones is missing; checked studies link under half to unresolved V genes, and the rest is unexplained. Counted in this sample were 70,000 to 95,000 clones; about 90% of them appeared once. 1.3% to 1.5% of the sample belongs to the ten largest clones. Sequences were derived from peripheral blood, sampled 28 days after the second AZD1222 dose. These receptors came from an adult who received the AZD1222 COVID-19 vaccine.

The rearrangement uses TRBV11-2 and TRBJ2-1; perhaps TRBD1 as D (6 bases). CDR1 is SGHAT, CDR2 FQNNGV, per germline. The CDR3 has 14 amino acids. The V end lost 3 bases, the J end lost 8 bases, and 14 bases lay between the germline ends. CDR3 in amino acids: CASSFRDTSHEQFF. The CDR3 bases are TGTGCCAGCAGCTTCCGGGACACGAGCCATGAGCAGTTCTTC.

V and J are TRBV5-4 and TRBJ2-2; 8 bases are shared with TRBD1. Unmatched junction bases numbered 5, after V lost 2 bases and J lost 5 bases. CDR1 is SGHNT, CDR2 YYREEE, per germline (reference sequence). The CDR3 contains 15 residues. The CDR3 protein is CASSFQGAGTGELFF. For the CDR3, the DNA is TGTGCCAGCAGCTTCCAGGGGGCGGGGACCGGGGAGCTGTTTTTT.

The chain links TRBV19 to TRBJ1-1; 7 nucleotides match TRBD1. This CDR3 has 17 residues. In germline, CDR1 is LNHDA, CDR2 SQIVND (reference sequence). With 3 bases clipped from V and 0 bases from J, the junction kept 10 bases outside the gene matches. CDR3 DNA: TGTGCCAGTAGTATGACGCAGGGGGGGTTTATGAACACTGAAGCTTTCTTT. Protein product: CASSMTQGGFMNTEAFF.

The chain couples TRBV3-1 (or the pseudogene TRBV3-2) to TRBJ2-5, with 7 bases lining up with TRBD2. V shed 3 bases, J shed 5 bases, and the junction held 6 bases outside the gene matches. The germline V gene encodes CDR1 LGHDT and CDR2 YNNKEL (reference sequence). The CDR3 loop spans 14 amino acids. Here the CDR3 reads CASSHGTTGETQYF. CDR3 bases: TGTGCCAGCAGCCACGGGACTACCGGGGAGACCCAGTACTTC.

The rearrangement uses TRBV4-1 and TRBJ1-4; D gene ambiguous. Between the trimmed V and J ends, which lost 1 base and 0 bases, there was a span of 18 bases. Germline lookup yields CDR1 MGHRA and CDR2 YSYEKL. This CDR3 region has 19 residues. The CDR3 sequence is CASSQVPWGMIATNEKLFF. In nucleotides, the CDR3 is TGCGCCAGCAGCCAAGTCCCTTGGGGTATGATTGCAACTAATGAAAAACTGTTTTTT.

V usage is TRBV3-1 (or the pseudogene TRBV3-2) and J usage is TRBJ2-7; TRBD2 aligns across 14 bases. CDR3 size: 16 residues. The germline gives CDR1 LGHDT, CDR2 YNNKEL (reference sequence). With V trimmed by 3 bases and J by 3 bases, 4 bases remained unmatched. The CDR3 sequence: CASSHSGTSGSYEQYF. For the CDR3, the DNA is TGTGCCAGCAGCCACTCCGGGACTAGCGGGAGCTACGAGCAGTACTTC.

In this sample, this clone turned up a few times. The chain combines TRBV4-3 with TRBJ2-5, with 8 bases that match TRBD1. V trimming: 0 bases; J trimming: 2 bases; junction bases outside the gene matches: 5. CDR3 length equals 16 residues. In germline, CDR1 is LGHNA, CDR2 YSLEER. The CDR3: CASSQDGQGRQETQYF. The CDR3 region has the DNA TGCGCCAGCAGCCAAGACGGACAGGGAAGGCAAGAGACCCAGTACTTC.

The chain joins TRBV30 to TRBJ2-7; tentatively, D is TRBD2 (6 bases). The CDR3 is 13 amino acids. CDR1 and CDR2 (germline): GTSNPN, SVGIG (reference sequence). Trimming removed 4 bases at V and 1 base at J, with 11 bases between. The CDR3 sequence: CAWIPGESYEQYF. CDR3 coding DNA: TGTGCCTGGATACCGGGGGAGTCCTACGAGCAGTACTTC.

CDR3 coding DNA: TGTGCCAGCAGTGGACGGGGCCTCTCTGGAAACACCATATATTTT. This gives the protein CASSGRGLSGNTIYF. J is TRBJ1-3 and V is TRBV2, with D perhaps TRBD1 (5 bases). CDR1 and CDR2 (germline): SNHLY, FYNNEI. This CDR3 is built from 15 residues. V lost 4 bases and J 0 bases, leaving 10 bases between the germline ends.

Only one count was recorded for this clone. The chain is built from TRBV6-5 and TRBJ1-1; D may be TRBD1 (5 bases). V lost 4 bases and J 0 bases, leaving 9 bases between the germline ends. Germline V gene lookup returns CDR1 MNHEY and CDR2 SVGAGI. The CDR3 runs to 14 residues. CDR3 in amino acids: CASSWGRVNTEAFF. CDR3 in DNA: TGTGCCAGCAGTTGGGGCAGGGTGAACACTGAAGCTTTCTTT.

The CDR3 nucleotides are TGCAGCGTACTTGGCTCAGGGGGGGGTAGTAGGGATGAGCAGTTCTTC. It specifies CSVLGSGGGSRDEQFF. J is TRBJ2-1 and V is TRBV29-1, with D perhaps given as TRBD1 or TRBD2 (7 bases each). The CDR3 runs 16 residues. CDR1 SQVTM and CDR2 ANQGSEA come from the germline V gene. Trimming removed 6 bases from V and 8 bases from J, with 26 bases in between.

The chain employs TRBV14 and TRBJ1-1; TRBD1 aligns across 7 bases. J gave up 0 bases and V 0 bases, and 13 bases lay outside the gene matches. Per the germline V gene, CDR1 is SGHDN and CDR2 is FVKESK. This CDR3 comprises 19 residues. For the CDR3, the DNA is TGTGCCAGCAGCCAAGAAGGGTTGGGCACAGGGGATATGAACACTGAAGCTTTCTTT. Protein product: CASSQEGLGTGDMNTEAFF.

V is TRBV24-1 and J is TRBJ2-5, with a weak D call TRBD2 (6 bases). With 9 bases removed from V and 1 base from J, the gap between germline ends came to 14 bases. CDR1 is KGHDR, CDR2 SFDVKD, per germline. The CDR3 extends over 14 amino acids. CDR3 nucleotide sequence: TGTGCCACCTCCGTCGGAGGGAGCCAAGAGACCCAGTACTTC. Protein sequence: CATSVGGSQETQYF.

This clone appeared a single time. This chain links TRBV7-2 with TRBJ2-7; D may correspond to TRBD1 or TRBD2 (6 bases each). Germline loops: CDR1 SGHTA, CDR2 FQGNSA. The CDR3 runs to 16 residues. V gave up 2 bases and J gave up 6 bases, with 20 bases separating them. CDR3 in amino acids: CASSLSGGPPPSEQYF. The CDR3 nucleotides are TGTGCCAGCAGCTTATCTGGGGGGCCCCCCCCCAGCGAGCAGTACTTC.

The V call is TRBV2, the J call TRBJ1-1, with 7 bases lining up with TRBD1. The CDR3 has 15 residues. Trimming removed 7 bases from V and 1 base from J; junction bases left unmatched: 9. The germline V gene has CDR1 SNHLY and CDR2 FYNNEI. CDR3 sequence reads: CASNPQGPQNTEAFF. Written as DNA, the CDR3 is TGTGCCAGCAACCCACAGGGGCCTCAGAACACTGAAGCTTTCTTT.